The TCR beta chain under discussion was sequenced for a study of blood T cell repertoires in COVID-19. Study overall: Acute and convalescent COVID-19 samples came from the United States, Italy and Spain.

With regard to this clone: Other nucleotide sequences in the sample specify the same CDR3.

Assay: immunoSEQ multiplex PCR; the TCRdb copy retains only in-frame clones and omits some. This table has 180,000 or so clones, about 86% appearing once. The trim removed 3 bases at V and 4 bases at J, leaving 2 bases unmatched. Germline V gene lookup returns CDR1 SGHRS and CDR2 YFSETQ. The CDR3 consists of 14 residues. V usage is TRBV5-1 and J usage is TRBJ2-5; 11 bases line up with TRBD2. The origin of this receptor is a human donor with acute or convalescent COVID-19. The donor label of this sample is uncertain. Sample: peripheral blood. The DNA of the CDR3 is TGCGCCAGCAGCTCCGGACTAGCGGGAGAGACCCAGTACTTC. It is translated as CASSSGLAGETQYF.